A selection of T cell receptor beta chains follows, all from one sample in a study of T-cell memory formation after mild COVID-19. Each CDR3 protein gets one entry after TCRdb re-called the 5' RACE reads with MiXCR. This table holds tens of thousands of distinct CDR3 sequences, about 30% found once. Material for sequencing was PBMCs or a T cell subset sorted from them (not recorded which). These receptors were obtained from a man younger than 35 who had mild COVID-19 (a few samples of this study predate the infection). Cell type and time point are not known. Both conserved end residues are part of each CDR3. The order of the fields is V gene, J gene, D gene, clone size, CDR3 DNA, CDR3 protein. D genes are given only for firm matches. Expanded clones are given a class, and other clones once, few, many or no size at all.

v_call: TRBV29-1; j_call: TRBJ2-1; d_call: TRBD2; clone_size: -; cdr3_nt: TGCAGCGTTGTATCGCGGGGGGGCCTAAGCAATGAGCAGTTCTTC; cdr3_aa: CSVVSRGGLSNEQFF
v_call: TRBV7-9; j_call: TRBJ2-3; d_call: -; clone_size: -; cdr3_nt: TGTGCCAGCACCGTCCAGGGGAGCGGGCCTAGCACAGATACGCAGTATTTT; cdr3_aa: CASTVQGSGPSTDTQYF
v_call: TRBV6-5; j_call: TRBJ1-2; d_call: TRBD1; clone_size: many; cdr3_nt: TGTGCCAGCAGTTACGAGTGGGACAGGGGGCTGGGCGGCTACACCTTC; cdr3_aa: CASSYEWDRGLGGYTF
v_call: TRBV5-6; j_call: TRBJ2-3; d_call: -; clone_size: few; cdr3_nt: TGTGCCAGCAGCTTAAAGGCAGGTCCCCCCACAGATACGCAGTATTTT; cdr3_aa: CASSLKAGPPTDTQYF
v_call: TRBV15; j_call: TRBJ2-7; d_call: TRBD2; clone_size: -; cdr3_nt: TGTGCCACCAGCAGAGATCGGACTAGCGGTGCGTACGAGCAGTACTTC; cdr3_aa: CATSRDRTSGAYEQYF
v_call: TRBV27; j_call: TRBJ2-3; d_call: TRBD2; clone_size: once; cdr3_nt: TGTGCCAGCAGTCTCCGACTAGCGGGGGGGGTAGATACGCAGTATTTT; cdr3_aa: CASSLRLAGGVDTQYF
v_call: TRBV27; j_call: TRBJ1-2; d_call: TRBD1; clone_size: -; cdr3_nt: TGTGCCAGCAGTCTTACGCGGACAGGGGGAATTGGCTACACCTTC; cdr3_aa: CASSLTRTGGIGYTF
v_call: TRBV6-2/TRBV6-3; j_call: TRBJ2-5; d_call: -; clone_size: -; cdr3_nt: TGTGCCAGCAGTTACTCGTTGGGCCAGTACTTC; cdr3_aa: CASSYSLGQYF
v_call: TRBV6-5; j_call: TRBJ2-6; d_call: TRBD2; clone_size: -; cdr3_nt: TGTGCCAGCAGGTCCAGCGGGGGGACTGGTGGGGCCAACGTCCTGACTTTC; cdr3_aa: CASRSSGGTGGANVLTF
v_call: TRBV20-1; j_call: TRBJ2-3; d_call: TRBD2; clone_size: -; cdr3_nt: TGCAGTGCTAGAGGCTGGGCGGGGGGGCATTCAGATACGCAGTATTTT; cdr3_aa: CSARGWAGGHSDTQYF
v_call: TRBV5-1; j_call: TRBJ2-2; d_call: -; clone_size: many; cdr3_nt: TGCGCCAGCAGCTTGGTTTCAGGGGACACCGGGGAGCTGTTTTTT; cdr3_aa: CASSLVSGDTGELFF
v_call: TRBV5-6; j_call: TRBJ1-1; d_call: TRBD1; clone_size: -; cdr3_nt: TGTGCCAGCAGTCTCGACAGGGGCACTGAAGCTTTCTTT; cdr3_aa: CASSLDRGTEAFF
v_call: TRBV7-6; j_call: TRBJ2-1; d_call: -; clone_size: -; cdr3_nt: TGTGCCAGCAGCTTCCGTGGATTAGGTGAGCAGTTCTTC; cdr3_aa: CASSFRGLGEQFF
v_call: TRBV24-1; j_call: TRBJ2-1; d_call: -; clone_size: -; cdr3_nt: TGTGCCACCAGTGAGGGGGCAGGAGAGCAGTTCTTC; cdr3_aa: CATSEGAGEQFF
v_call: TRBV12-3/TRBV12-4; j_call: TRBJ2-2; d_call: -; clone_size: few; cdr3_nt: TGTGCCAGCAGTTTTGGCACCGGGGAGCTGTTTTTT; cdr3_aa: CASSFGTGELFF
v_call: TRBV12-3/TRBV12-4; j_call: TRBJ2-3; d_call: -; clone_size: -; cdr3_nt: TGTGCCAGCAGTTCGACAGGCGAGGGCACAGATACGCAGTATTTT; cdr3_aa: CASSSTGEGTDTQYF
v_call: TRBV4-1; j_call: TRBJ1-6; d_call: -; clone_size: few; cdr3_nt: TGCGCCAGCAGCCAAGTGGGCAGACCGAATTCACCCCTCCACTTT; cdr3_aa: CASSQVGRPNSPLHF
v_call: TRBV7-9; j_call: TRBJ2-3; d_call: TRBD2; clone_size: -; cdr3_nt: TGTGCCAGCAGCTTTTCCGGACTAGGCACAGATACGCAGTATTTT; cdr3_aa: CASSFSGLGTDTQYF
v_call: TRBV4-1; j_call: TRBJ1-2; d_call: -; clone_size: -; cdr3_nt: TGCGCCAGCAGCCAAGGTCGCAGGGTTAACTATGGCTACACCTTC; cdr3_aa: CASSQGRRVNYGYTF
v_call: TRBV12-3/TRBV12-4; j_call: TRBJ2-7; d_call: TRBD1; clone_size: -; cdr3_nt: TGTGCCAGCAGCCTTCGGGACAGGGGACCCGAGCAGTACTTC; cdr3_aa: CASSLRDRGPEQYF
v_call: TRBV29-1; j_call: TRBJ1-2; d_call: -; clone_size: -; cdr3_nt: TGCAGCGTTGAAGGGTCAACAGGCTACCCTGGCTACACCTTC; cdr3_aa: CSVEGSTGYPGYTF
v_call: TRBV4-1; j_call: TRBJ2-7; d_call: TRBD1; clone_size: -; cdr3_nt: TGCGCCAGCAGCCAAGAGAGGACAGGGGTTTCCGAGCAGTACTTC; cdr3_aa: CASSQERTGVSEQYF
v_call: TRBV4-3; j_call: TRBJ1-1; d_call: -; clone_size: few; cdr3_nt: TGCGCCAGCAGCCAAGATGGTCGGCCGAACACTGAAGCTTTCTTT; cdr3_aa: CASSQDGRPNTEAFF
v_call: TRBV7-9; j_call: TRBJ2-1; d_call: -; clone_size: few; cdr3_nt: TGTGCCAGCAGCTTCCCCGCGGAGCCCTACAATGAGCAGTTCTTC; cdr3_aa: CASSFPAEPYNEQFF
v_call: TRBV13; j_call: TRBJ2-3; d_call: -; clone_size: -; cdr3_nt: TGTGCCAGCAGCTTAGGACAGTTTCGCACAGATACGCAGTATTTT; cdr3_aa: CASSLGQFRTDTQYF
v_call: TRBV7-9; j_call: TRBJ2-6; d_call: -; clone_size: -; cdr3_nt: TGTGCCAGCAGCCTGTCCCCTGGGGCTGGGGCCAACGTCCTGACTTTC; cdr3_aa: CASSLSPGAGANVLTF
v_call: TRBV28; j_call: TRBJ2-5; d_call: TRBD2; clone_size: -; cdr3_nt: TGTGCCAGCAGACTGGGACTAGCGAGACAAGAGACCCAGTACTTC; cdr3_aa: CASRLGLARQETQYF
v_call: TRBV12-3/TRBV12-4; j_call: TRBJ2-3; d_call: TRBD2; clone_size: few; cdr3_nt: TGTGCCAGCAGTTTAATGATTAGCGGGGGGTGGGAAACGCAGTATTTT; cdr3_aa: CASSLMISGGWETQYF
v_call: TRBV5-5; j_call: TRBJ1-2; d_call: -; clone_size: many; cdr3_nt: TGTGCCAGCAGCTTGGAGGTGACTTACTACTATGGCTACACCTTC; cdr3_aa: CASSLEVTYYYGYTF
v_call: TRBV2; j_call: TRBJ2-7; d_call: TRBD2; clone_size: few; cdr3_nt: TGTGCCAGCAGTGGGGGTGGACTAGCGGGGATTTACGAGCAGTACTTC; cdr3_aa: CASSGGGLAGIYEQYF
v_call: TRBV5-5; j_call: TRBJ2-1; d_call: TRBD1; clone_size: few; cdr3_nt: TGTGCCAGCAGCTTTTTACAGGGGGCTTTAGGGGAGCAGTTCTTC; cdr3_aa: CASSFLQGALGEQFF
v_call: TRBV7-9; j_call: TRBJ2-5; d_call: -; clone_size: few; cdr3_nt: TGTGCCAGCAGCATCAGGACAGAGCGCGGCCAGTACTTC; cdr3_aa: CASSIRTERGQYF
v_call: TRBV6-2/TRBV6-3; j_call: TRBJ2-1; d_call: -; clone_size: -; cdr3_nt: TGTGCCAGCAGTTACCAGGGGTCAGGGGCCGCTTACAATGAGCAGTTCTTC; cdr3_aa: CASSYQGSGAAYNEQFF
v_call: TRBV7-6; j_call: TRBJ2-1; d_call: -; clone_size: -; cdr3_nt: TGTGCCAGCAGCTCTAACCCCAGCTCCTACAATGAGCAGTTCTTC; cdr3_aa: CASSSNPSSYNEQFF
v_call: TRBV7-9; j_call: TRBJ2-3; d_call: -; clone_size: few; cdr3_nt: TGTGCCAGCAGCTTGGACCCGGCTAGCACAGATACGCAGTATTTT; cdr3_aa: CASSLDPASTDTQYF
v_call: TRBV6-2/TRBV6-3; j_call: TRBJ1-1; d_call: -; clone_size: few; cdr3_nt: TGTGCCAGCAGTTACAACCCGAACACTGAAGCTTTCTTT; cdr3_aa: CASSYNPNTEAFF
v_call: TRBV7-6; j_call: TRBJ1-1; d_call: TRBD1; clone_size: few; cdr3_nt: TGTGCCAGCAGCTCGGGACAGTACACTGAAGCTTTCTTT; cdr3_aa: CASSSGQYTEAFF
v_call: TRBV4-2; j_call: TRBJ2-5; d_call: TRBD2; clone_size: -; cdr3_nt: TGTGCCAGCGGAAACCATAGCGGGGGGTACCAAGAGACCCAGTACTTC; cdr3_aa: CASGNHSGGYQETQYF
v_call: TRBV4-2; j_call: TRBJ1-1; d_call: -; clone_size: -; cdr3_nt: TGTGCCAGCGCGCAGGCGAACACTGAAGCTTTCTTT; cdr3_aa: CASAQANTEAFF
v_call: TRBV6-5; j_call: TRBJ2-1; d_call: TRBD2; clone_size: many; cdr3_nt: TGTGCCAGCAGTCTCCGGGTAGCGGGGAGGGATGAGCAGTTCTTC; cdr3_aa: CASSLRVAGRDEQFF
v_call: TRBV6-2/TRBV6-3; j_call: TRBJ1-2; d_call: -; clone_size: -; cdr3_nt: TGTGCCAGCACCTGGGGTTCTTTGGCGGACAGACCTCTCTATGGCTACACCTTC; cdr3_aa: CASTWGSLADRPLYGYTF
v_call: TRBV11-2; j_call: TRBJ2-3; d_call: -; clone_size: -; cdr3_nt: TGTGCCAGCAGTACCGAGGGAAGCACGCAGTATTTT; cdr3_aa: CASSTEGSTQYF
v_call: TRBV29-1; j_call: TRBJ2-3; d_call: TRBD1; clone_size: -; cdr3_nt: TGCAGCGTCCCGGGACAGAGCACAGATACGCAGTATTTT; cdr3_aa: CSVPGQSTDTQYF
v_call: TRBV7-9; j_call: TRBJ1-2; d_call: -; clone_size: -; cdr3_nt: TGTGCCAGCAGCTTTAGTGGAGCTTCGGACTACACCTTC; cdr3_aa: CASSFSGASDYTF
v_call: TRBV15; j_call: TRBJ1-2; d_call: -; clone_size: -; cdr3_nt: TGTGCCACCAGCAGAACTCTGAGCGATGTCTACACCTTC; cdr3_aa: CATSRTLSDVYTF
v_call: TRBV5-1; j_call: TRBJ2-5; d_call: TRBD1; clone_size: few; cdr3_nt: TGCGCCAGCAGCTTAAGGGGGCCGCAAGAGACCCAGTACTTC; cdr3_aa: CASSLRGPQETQYF
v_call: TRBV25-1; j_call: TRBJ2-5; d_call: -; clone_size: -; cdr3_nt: TGTGCCAGCGGGGAGACCCAGTACTTC; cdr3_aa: CASGETQYF
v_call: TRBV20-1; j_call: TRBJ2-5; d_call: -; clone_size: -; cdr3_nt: TGCAGTGCTCGCTACCCTGTTATTGGCTATTGGGGCGAGACCCAGTACTTC; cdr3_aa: CSARYPVIGYWGETQYF
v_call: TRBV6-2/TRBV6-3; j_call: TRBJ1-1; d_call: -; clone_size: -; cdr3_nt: TGTGCCAGCAGTTATAGCTCCTGGGCTGAAGCTTTCTTT; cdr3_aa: CASSYSSWAEAFF
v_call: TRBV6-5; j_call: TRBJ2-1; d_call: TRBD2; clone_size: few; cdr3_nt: TGTGCCAGCAGTTACTCGGGGACTAGACTTGAGCAGTTCTTC; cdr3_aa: CASSYSGTRLEQFF
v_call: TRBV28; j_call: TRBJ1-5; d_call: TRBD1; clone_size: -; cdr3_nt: TGTGCCAGCAGCTTGGACAGGGGAGGTAATCAGCCCCAGCATTTT; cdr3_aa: CASSLDRGGNQPQHF
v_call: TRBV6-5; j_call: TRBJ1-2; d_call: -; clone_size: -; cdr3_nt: TGTGCCAGCAGTTCGTGGGGGGCGGATGGCTACACCTTC; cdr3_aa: CASSSWGADGYTF
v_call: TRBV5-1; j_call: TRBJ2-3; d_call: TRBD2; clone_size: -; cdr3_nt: TGCGCCAGCAGCATAGCGGGGCCAGGGGATACGCAGTATTTT; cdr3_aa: CASSIAGPGDTQYF